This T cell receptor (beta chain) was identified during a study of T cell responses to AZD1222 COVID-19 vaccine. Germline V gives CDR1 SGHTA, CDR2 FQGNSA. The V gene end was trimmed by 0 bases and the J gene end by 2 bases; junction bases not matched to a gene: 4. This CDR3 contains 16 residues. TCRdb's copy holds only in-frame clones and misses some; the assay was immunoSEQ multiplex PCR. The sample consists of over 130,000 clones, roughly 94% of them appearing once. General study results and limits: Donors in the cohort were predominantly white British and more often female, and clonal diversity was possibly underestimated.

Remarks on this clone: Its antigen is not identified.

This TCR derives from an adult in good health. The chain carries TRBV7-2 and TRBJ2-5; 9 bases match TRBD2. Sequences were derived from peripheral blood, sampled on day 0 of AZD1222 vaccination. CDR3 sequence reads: CASSLALAGAQETQYF. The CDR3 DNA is TGTGCCAGCAGCTTAGCCTTAGCGGGGGCACAAGAGACCCAGTACTTC.